This TCR beta chain was observed in a study of CD8+ T cells in alopecia areata. Treatment noted: oral pan-JAK inhibitor, 5-10 mg twice daily. V shed 2 bases and J shed 5 bases, with 9 bases lying between them. CDR1 and CDR2 from the germline V gene are SQVTM and ANQGSEA. This CDR3 is 12 amino acids long. In each case, RNA was isolated and then reverse transcribed into cDNA as the sequencing template. Produced via immunoSEQ multiplex PCR; TCRdb's table is partial and in-frame only. This sample has 150,000 or so clones, with roughly two thirds found just once. Specimen: CD4+ T cells sorted from blood, collected at week 4, from a patient treated with tofacitinib. The chain is built from TRBV29-1 and TRBJ2-5, with D tentatively TRBD2 (6 bases). This TCR derives from a human donor with alopecia areata. CDR3 nucleotides: TGCAGCGTTGAATCCGGGAGCGAGACCCAGTACTTC. Its protein product is CSVESGSETQYF.